This T cell receptor (beta chain) was retrieved from a study of blood T cell repertoires in COVID-19. On the study more broadly: The samples span acute and convalescent COVID-19 from the United States, Italy and Spain. PBMCs, B-cell-depleted T cells, or T cells were the source of the cDNA or gDNA that made up the material.

The CDR3 contains 15 residues. V lost 0 bases to trimming and J lost 2 bases, with 9 bases between them. Germline CDR1 and CDR2: SGHRS and YFSETQ. Methods used by the authors: The assay estimated nucleated cells by amplifying reference gene primers. Sequencing was performed with immunoSEQ multiplex PCR; in TCRdb, only in-frame clones are kept and a portion is missing. V and J calls and clone size are given by that table; D and trimming were obtained from the DNA. The sample includes 160,000 or so clones, 87% of them seen just once. The sequencing input was peripheral blood. The V gene is TRBV5-1, the J gene TRBJ2-1; weak D call: TRBD2 (6 bases). This TCR was sampled from a woman aged 45-60 years with acute or convalescent COVID-19. CDR3 amino acids: CASSLAGDTYNEQFF. In nucleotides, the CDR3 is TGCGCCAGCAGCTTGGCGGGGGATACCTACAATGAGCAGTTCTTC.